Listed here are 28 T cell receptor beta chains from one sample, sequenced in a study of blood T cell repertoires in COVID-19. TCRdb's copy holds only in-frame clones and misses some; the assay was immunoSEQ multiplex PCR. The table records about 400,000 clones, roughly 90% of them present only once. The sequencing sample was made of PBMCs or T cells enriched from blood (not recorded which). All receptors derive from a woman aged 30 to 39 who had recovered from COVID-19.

The CDR3 DNA reads TGTGCCAGCAGCTTAGTCGGGACAGGGGGTTGGAGTGAGCAGTTCTTC. Its translation: CASSLVGTGGWSEQFF. The chain combines TRBV11-2 with TRBJ2-1; 11 nucleotides agree with TRBD1. The V gene end was trimmed by 1 base and the J gene end by 9 bases; junction bases not matched to a gene: 8. Germline CDR1 and CDR2: SGHAT and FQNNGV. The CDR3 is 16 residues long.

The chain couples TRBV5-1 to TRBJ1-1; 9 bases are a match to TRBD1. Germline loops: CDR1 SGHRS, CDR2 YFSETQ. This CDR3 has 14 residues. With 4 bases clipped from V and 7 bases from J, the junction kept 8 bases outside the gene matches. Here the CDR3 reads CASSEDATGGEAFF. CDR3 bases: TGCGCCAGCAGCGAAGACGCGACAGGGGGTGAAGCTTTCTTT.

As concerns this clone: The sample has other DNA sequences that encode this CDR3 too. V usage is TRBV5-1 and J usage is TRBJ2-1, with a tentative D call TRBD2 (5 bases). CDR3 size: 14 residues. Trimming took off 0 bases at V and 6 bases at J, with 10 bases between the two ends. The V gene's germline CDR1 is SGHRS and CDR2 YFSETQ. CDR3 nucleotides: TGCGCCAGCAGCTTGGCTGGGCTAGCCAATGAGCAGTTCTTC. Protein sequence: CASSLAGLANEQFF.

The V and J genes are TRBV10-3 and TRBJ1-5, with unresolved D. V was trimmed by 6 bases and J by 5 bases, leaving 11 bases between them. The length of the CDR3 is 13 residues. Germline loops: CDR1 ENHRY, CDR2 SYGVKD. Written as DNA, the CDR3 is TGTGCCATCAGCCCGTCCGTTGATCAGCCCCAGCATTTT. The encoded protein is CAISPSVDQPQHF.

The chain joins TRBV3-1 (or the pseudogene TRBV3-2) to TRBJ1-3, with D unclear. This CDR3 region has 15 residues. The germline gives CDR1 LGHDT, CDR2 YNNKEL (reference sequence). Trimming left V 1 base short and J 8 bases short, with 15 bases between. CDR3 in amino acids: CASSQAPSSQYTIYF. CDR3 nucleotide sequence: TGTGCCAGCAGCCAAGCGCCGAGCTCACAGTACACCATATATTTT.

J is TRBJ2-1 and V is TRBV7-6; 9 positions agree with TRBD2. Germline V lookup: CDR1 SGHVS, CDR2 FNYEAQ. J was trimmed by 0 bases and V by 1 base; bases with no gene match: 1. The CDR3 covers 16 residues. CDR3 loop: CASSLVSGGSYNEQFF. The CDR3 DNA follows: TGTGCCAGCAGCTTAGTTAGCGGGGGCTCCTACAATGAGCAGTTCTTC.

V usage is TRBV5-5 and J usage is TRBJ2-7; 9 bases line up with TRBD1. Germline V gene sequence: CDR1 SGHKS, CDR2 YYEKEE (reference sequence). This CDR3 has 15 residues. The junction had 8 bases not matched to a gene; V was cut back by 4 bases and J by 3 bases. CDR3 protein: CASSPRQGVDYEQYF. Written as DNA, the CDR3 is TGTGCCAGCAGCCCGAGACAGGGGGTAGACTACGAGCAGTACTTC.

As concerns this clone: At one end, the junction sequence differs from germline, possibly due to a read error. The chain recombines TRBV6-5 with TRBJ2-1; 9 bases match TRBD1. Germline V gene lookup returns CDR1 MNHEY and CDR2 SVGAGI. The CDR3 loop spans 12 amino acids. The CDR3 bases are TGTGCCAGCACCCGCCAAAGGACAGGGGCGGTCTTC. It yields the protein CASTRQRTGAVF.

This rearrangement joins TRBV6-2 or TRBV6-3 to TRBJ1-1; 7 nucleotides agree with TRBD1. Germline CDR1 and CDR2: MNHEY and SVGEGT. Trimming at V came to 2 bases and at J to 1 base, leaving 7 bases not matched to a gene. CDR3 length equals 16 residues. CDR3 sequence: CASSYAPGTENTEAFF. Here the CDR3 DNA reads TGTGCCAGCAGTTACGCACCCGGGACAGAGAACACTGAAGCTTTCTTT.

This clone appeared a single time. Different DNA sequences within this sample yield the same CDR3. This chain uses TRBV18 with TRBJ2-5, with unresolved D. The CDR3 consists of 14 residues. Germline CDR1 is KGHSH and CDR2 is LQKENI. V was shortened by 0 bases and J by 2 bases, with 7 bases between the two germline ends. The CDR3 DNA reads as TGTGCCAGCTCACCACCGACTGTTCAAGAGACCCAGTACTTC. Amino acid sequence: CASSPPTVQETQYF.

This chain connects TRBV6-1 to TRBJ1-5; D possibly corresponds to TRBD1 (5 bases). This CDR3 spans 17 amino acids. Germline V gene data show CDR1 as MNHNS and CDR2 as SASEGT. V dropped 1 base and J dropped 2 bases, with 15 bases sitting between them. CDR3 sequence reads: CASSEGVWGTGNQPQHF. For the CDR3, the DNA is TGTGCCAGCAGTGAAGGGGTTTGGGGCACTGGCAATCAGCCCCAGCATTTT.

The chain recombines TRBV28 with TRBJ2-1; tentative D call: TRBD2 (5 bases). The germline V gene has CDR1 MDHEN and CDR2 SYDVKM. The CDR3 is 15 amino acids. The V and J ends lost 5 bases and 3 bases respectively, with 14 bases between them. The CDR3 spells CASSPRTLSYNEQFF. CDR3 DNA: TGTGCCAGCAGTCCCCGGACTTTAAGCTACAATGAGCAGTTCTTC.

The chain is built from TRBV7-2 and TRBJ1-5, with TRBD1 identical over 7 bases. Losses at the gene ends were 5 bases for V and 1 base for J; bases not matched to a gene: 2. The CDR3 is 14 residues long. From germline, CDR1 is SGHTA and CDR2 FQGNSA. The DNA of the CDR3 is TGTGCCAGCAGCGCGACAGGGAGCAATCAGCCCCAGCATTTT. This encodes CASSATGSNQPQHF.

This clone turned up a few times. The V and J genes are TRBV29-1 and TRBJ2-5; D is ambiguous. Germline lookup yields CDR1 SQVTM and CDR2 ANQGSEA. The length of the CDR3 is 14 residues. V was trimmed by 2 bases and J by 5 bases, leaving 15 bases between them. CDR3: CSVETGIGGETQYF. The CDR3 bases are TGCAGCGTTGAAACGGGTATAGGTGGCGAGACCCAGTACTTC.

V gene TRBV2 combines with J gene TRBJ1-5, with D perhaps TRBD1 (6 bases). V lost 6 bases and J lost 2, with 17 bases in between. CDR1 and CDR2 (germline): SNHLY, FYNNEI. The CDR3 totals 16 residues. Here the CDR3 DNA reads TGTGCCAGCAGCTCAAGCAGGGGCGAGGGCAATCAGCCCCAGCATTTT. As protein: CASSSSRGEGNQPQHF. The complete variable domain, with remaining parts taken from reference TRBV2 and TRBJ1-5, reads EPEVTQTPSHQVTQMGQEVILRCVPISNHLYFYWYRQILGQKVEFLVSFYNNEISEKSEIFDDQFSVERPDGSNFTLKIRSTKLEDSAMYFCASSSSRGEGNQPQHFGDGTRLSIL.

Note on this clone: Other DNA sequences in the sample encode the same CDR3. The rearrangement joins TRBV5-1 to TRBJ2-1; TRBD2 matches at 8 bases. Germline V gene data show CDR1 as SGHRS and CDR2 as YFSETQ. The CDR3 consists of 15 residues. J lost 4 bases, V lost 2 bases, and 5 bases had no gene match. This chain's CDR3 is CASSFTSGGYNEQFF. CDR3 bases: TGCGCCAGCAGCTTCACTAGCGGCGGATACAATGAGCAGTTCTTC.

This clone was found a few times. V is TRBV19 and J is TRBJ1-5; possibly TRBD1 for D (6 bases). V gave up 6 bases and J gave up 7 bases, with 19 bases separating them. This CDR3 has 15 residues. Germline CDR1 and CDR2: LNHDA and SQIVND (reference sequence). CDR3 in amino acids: CASRPGPRDIQPQHF. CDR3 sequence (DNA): TGTGCCAGTAGACCCGGACCCAGGGACATACAGCCCCAGCATTTT.

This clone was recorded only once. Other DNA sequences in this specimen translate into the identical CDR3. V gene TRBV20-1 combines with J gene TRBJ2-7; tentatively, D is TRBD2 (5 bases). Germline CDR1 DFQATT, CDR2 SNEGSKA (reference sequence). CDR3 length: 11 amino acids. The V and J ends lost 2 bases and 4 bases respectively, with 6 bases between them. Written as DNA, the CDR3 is TGCAGTGCTAGACGGGATTACGAGCAGTACTTC. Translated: CSARRDYEQYF.

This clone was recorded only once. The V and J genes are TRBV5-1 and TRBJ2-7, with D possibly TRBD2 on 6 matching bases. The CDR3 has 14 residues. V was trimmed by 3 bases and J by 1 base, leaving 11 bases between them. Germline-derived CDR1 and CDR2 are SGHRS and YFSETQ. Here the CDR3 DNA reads TGCGCCAGCAGCTCTCCGGGGGAATCCTACGAGCAGTACTTC. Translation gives CASSSPGESYEQYF.

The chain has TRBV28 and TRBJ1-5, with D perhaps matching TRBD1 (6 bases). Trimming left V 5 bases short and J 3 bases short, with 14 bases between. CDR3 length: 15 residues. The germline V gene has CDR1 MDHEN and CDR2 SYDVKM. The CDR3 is CASSILTGNNQPQHF. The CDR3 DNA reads TGTGCCAGCAGTATCCTGACAGGTAACAATCAGCCCCAGCATTTT. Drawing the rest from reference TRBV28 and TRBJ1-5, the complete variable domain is DVKVTQSSRYLVKRTGEKVFLECVQDMDHENMFWYRQDPGLGLRLIYFSYDVKMKEKGDIPEGYSVSREKKERFSLILESASTNQTSMYLCASSILTGNNQPQHFGDGTRLSIL.

The CDR3 nucleotides read TGTGCCAGCAGCTTATCGGTCACCGGGGAGCTGTTTTTT. The encoded protein is CASSLSVTGELFF. The J gene is TRBJ2-2, the V gene TRBV11-1; D unresolved. V was clipped by 2 bases and J by 4 bases, with 5 bases between them. CDR3 size: 13 residues. Looked up from germline, CDR1 is SGHAT and CDR2 is FQDESV (reference sequence).

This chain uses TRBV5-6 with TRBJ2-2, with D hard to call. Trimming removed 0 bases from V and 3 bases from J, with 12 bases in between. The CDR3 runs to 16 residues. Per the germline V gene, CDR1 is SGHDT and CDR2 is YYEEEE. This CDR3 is CASSLGPYSDTGELFF. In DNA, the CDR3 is TGTGCCAGCAGCTTGGGCCCCTACAGTGACACCGGGGAGCTGTTTTTT.

The CDR3 region is CASSRGGNEQFF. Here the CDR3 DNA reads TGTGCCAGCAGCAGAGGGGGCAATGAGCAGTTCTTC. V usage is TRBV21-1 and J usage is TRBJ2-1; the table names TRBD1, a call not compared with the DNA. TRBV21-1 is an annotated pseudogene. The CDR3 covers 12 residues.

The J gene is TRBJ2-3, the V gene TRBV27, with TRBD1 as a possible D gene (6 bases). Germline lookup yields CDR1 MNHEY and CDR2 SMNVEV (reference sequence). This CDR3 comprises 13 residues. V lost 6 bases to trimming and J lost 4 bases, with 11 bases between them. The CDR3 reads CASSLTGPDTQYF. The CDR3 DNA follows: TGTGCCAGCAGCTTAACAGGGCCAGATACGCAGTATTTT.

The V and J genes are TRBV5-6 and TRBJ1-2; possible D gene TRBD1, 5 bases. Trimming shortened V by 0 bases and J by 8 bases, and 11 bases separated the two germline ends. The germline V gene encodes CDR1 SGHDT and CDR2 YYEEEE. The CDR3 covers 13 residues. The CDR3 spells CASSLASGKGYTF. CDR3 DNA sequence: TGTGCCAGCAGCTTGGCTTCAGGGAAAGGCTACACCTTC. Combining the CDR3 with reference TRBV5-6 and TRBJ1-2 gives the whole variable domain DAGVTQSPTHLIKTRGQQVTLRCSPKSGHDTVSWYQQALGQGPQFIFQYYEEEERQRGNFPDRFSGHQFPNYSSELNVNALLLGDSALYLCASSLASGKGYTFGSGTRLTVV.

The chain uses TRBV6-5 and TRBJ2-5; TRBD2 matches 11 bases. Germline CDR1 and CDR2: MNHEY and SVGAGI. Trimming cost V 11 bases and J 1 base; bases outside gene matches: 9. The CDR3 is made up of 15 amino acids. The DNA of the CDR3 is TGTGCCTCCCGGAGGGGACTAGCGGCCCAAGAGACCCAGTACTTC. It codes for CASRRGLAAQETQYF.

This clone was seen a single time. The CDR3 loop is CASSSLRQGQTQYF. For the CDR3, the DNA is TGTGCCAGCAGCTCCTTAAGACAGGGACAGACCCAGTACTTC. V usage is TRBV11-2 and J usage is TRBJ2-5; 7 nucleotides match TRBD1. Trimming removed 4 bases from V and 6 bases from J; junction bases left unmatched: 8. The CDR3 runs to 14 residues. The germline gives CDR1 SGHAT, CDR2 FQNNGV.

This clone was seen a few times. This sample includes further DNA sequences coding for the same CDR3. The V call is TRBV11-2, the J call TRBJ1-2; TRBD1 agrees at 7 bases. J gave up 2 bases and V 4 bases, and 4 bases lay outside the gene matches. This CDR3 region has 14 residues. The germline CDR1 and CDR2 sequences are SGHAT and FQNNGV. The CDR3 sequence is CASSWTGDNYGYTF. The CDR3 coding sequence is TGTGCCAGCAGCTGGACAGGCGACAACTATGGCTACACCTTC. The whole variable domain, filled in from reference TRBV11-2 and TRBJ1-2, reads EAGVAQSPRYKIIEKRQSVAFWCNPISGHATLYWYQQILGQGPKLLIQFQNNGVVDDSQLPKDRFSAERLKGVDSTLKIQPAKLEDSAVYLCASSWTGDNYGYTFGSGTRLTVV.